In its sample, the clone carrying this T cell receptor beta chain was seen once. These data belong to a study of blood T cell repertoires in COVID-19. Study-level background: Italy, Spain and the United States were the sources of the convalescent and acute COVID-19 samples. Sources were T cells, B-cell-depleted T cells, or PBMCs; the material itself was cDNA or gDNA.

The germline gives CDR1 GTSNPN, CDR2 SVGIG (reference sequence). The CDR3 has 12 amino acids. V gave up 2 bases and J gave up 10 bases; unmatched junction bases: 4. In the study's own analysis: Estimated nucleated cell counts came from reference gene primer amplification. Using immunoSEQ multiplex PCR, the repertoire was profiled, and TCRdb retains in-frame clones only, with some absent. V and J calls and clone size follow that table, whereas D and trimming were derived from the DNA. The sample shows hundreds of thousands of clones, about 86% of them seen only once. The receptor was derived from a man aged 60 to 69 who had recovered from COVID-19. The chain uses TRBV30 and TRBJ1-1; 10 bases agree with TRBD1. Sequencing was done on a sample of peripheral blood. The CDR3 DNA sequence: TGTGCCTGGAGTCGGGACAGGGGTCCAGCTTTCTTT. This sequence encodes CAWSRDRGPAFF.